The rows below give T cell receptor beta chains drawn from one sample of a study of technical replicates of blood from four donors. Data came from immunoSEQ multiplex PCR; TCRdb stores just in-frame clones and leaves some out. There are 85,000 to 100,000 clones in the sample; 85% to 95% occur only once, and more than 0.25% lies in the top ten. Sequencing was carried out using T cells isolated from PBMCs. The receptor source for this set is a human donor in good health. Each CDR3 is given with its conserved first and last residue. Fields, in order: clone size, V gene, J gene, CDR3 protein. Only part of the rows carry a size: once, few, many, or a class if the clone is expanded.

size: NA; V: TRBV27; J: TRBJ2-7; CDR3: CASSPRQGVAIYEQYF
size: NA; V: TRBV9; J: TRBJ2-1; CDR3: CASSVETSGGAYEQFF
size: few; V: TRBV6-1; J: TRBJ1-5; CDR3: CASSERGIRNQPQHF
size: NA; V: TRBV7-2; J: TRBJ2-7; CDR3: CASSLADSAVYEQYF
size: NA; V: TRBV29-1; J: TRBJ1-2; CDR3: CSVRVSGGDRYGYTF
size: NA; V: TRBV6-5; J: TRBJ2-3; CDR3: CASLRDMGTDTQYF
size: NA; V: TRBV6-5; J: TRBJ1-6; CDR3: CASKGTGNSPLHF
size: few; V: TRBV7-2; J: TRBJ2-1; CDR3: CASSFQDTYNEQFF
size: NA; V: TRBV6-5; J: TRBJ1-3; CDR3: CASSYAGSGNTIYF
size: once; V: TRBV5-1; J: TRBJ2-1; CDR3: CASSLGGGRYNEQFF
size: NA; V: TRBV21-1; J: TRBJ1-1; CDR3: CASSPCNTEAFF
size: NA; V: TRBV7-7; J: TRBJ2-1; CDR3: CASSLRATGEVNEQFF
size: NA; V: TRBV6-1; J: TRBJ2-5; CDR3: CASSEGLAGGSWETQYF
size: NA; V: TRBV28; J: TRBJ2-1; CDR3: CASSFGGLTNEQFF
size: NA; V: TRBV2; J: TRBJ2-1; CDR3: CATGLAGGGEQFF
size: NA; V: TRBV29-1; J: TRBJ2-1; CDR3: CSVELRRPNEQFF
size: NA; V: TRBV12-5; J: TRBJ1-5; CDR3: CASGLIRGSNQPQHF
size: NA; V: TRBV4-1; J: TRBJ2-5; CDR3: CASSHGLAGRPEETQYF
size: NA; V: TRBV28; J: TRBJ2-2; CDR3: CASSLGQLDTGELFF
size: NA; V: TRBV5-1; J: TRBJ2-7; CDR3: CASSLSQGRSYEQYF
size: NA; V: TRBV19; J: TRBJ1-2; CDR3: CASSIPTGAYGYTF
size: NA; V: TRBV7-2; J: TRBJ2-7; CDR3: CASKTSSLYEQYF
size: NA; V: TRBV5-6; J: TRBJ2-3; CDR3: CASSLVPGHGDTQYF
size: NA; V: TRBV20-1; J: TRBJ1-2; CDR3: CSTGTDYGYTF
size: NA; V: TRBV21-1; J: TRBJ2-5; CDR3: CASSSGTEKETQYF
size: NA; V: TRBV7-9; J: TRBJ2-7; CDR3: CASTNRDTRYEQYF
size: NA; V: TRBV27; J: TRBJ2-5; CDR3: CASSQMDSQETQYF
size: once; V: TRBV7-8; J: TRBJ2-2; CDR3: CASSPPERGYTGELFF
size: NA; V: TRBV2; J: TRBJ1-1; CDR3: CASSEMGGLNTEAFF
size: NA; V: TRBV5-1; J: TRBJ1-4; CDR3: CASTPQGDEKLFF
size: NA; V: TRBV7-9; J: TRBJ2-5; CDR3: CASRTSGETQYF
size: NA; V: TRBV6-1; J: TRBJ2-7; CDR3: CASSESPGLPRDEQYF
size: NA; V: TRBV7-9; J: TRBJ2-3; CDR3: CASSAPGLLGTDTQYF
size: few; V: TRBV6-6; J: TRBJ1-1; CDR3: CASSSGTGGTNTEAFF
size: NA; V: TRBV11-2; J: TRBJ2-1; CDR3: CASSRTSAEGYNEQFF
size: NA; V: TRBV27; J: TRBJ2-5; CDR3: CASSGKIQGETQYF
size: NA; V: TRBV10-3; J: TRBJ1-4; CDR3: CAISDPQRGWEKLFF
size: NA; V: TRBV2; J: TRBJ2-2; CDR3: CASSPGLALTGELFF
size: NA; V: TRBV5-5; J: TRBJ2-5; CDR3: CASSSDLAGGETQYF
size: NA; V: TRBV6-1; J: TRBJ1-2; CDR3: CASSDSYGYTF
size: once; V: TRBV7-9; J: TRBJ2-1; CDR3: CASSRQVSIEQFF
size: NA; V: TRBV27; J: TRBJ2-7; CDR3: CASSPYRDEQYF
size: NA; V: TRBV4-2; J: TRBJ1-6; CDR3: CASTGGGYSPLHF
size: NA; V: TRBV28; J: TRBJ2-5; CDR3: CASSPRTGQETQYF
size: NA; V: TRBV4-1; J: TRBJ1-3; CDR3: CASSQGSRGNTIYF
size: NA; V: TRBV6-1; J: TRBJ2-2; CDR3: CASSDYPKRWELFF
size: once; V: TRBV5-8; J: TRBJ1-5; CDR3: CASSLYSNQPQHF
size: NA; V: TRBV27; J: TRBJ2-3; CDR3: CASLLAGGADTQYF
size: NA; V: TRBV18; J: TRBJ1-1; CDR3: CASSPAGGGFEAFF